This TCR beta chain was documented in a study of blood T cells in healthy people across ages. This clonotype was counted between two and nine times. Donors gave around 10 milliliters of peripheral blood apiece. Next came a second PCR, run for about 7 to 12 cycles, which used a sample-barcoded 5' primer along with a J-beta primer mix. TCRdb re-analysed the 5' RACE reads in MiXCR, keeping a single row per CDR3 protein. Among some 1.6 million distinct CDR3 sequences, 30% to 35% were seen once, and the ten largest hold around 11%. This CDR3 contains 16 residues. V was pared by 0 bases and J by 6 bases, with 14 bases between. Germline CDR1 MGHRA, CDR2 YSYEKL.

The receptor was derived from a woman aged 25 to 39 in good health. The specimen was blood. The chain couples TRBV4-1 to TRBJ2-2, with a possible D match to TRBD1 (5 bases). CDR3 in amino acids: CASSQDPGLRSGELFF. As DNA, the CDR3 is TGCGCCAGCAGCCAAGATCCAGGGTTGCGCTCCGGGGAGCTGTTTTTT.